This note documents a single TCR beta chain sequence. This sample is drawn from a study of shared clonotypes between healthy human individuals. Per germline, CDR1 SGHTA and CDR2 FQGNSA. The CDR3 contains 15 residues. The J segment lost 6 bases and the V segment lost 5 bases, leaving 8 bases of the junction unmatched. Splitting of each subset's genomic DNA was done evenly across several immunoSEQ plates. Profiled with immunoSEQ multiplex PCR; TCRdb holds only in-frame clones, not every one. The sample lists approximately 1.4 million clones, 95% to 99% occurring once. Naive CD4+ cells were CD45RA-selected; the remaining cells were memory.

V usage is TRBV7-2 and J usage is TRBJ2-4; 9 positions agree with TRBD1. The sequencing input was naive CD4+ T cells sorted from blood. Noted subset: CD45RA+ positively selected. This clonotype originated in a man aged 25-40 years in good health. The CDR3 DNA is TGTGCCAGCAGCAGCCGCCGGGACAGGGCAAACATTCAGTACTTC. Its translation is CASSSRRDRANIQYF.